The source of this T cell receptor (beta chain) is a study of blood T cells in healthy people across ages. This CDR3 has 14 residues. As regards this clonotype: A read error may account for a junction end that differs from germline.

Sample-barcoded 5' priming and a J-beta primer mix drove a second PCR of roughly 7 to 11 cycles. Tagging of each cDNA molecule was performed by a template-switch adaptor with 12 random nucleotides. Each CDR3 protein is one row after TCRdb ran MiXCR on the 5' RACE reads. This sample yields some 690,000 distinct CDR3 sequences, of which over 20% are seen a single time; around a fifth belongs to the top ten. Material for sequencing was blood. This receptor was obtained from a man aged 70 or older in good health. The rearrangement uses TRBV12-3 or TRBV12-4 and TRBJ2-1; D is tentatively TRBD1 or TRBD2 (5 bases each). CDR3 sequence (DNA): TGTGCCGGCAGTTCCCTTTGGGGGAGCAATGAGCAGTTCTTC. Amino acids: CAGSSLWGSNEQFF.